This T cell receptor beta chain was found in a study of cytomegalovirus exposure and HLA in healthy donors. Broader study findings: A likely sequencing artifact accounted for one observed cluster of highly shared sequence variants. The authors later found HLA-associated TCR beta chains more clonally expanded than equally common others. Later on, an analysis found that several of the most significant clusters appeared to be linked to common viral pathogens, which included parvovirus B19. Confirmation was obtained in vitro that a few CMV-associated chains are specific for CMV antigens.

A multiplex PCR was run with 60 Vbeta primers and 13 Jbeta primers. Sequencing was performed with immunoSEQ multiplex PCR; in TCRdb, only in-frame clones are kept and a portion is missing. Counted here are around 160,000 clones, around 77% occurring once; the ten biggest clones make up around 7.1%. To note about this clone: Antigen unknown.

Trimming removed 4 bases at V and 0 bases at J, with 11 bases between. The CDR3 length is 15 residues. Germline CDR1 and CDR2: SGHTA and FQGTGA. The receptor was derived from a woman aged 40 to 50 in good health and CMV-seropositive. This chain joins TRBV7-3 and TRBJ2-3; possible D gene TRBD2, 5 bases. The sequenced sample consisted of PBMCs. CDR3 loop: CASSYLATSTDTQYF. CDR3 DNA sequence: TGTGCCAGCAGCTATCTAGCTACTAGCACAGATACGCAGTATTTT. The entire variable domain, with the rest obtained from reference TRBV7-3 and TRBJ2-3, is as follows: GAGVSQTPSNKVTEKGKYVELRCDPISGHTALYWYRQSLGQGPEFLIYFQGTGAADDSGLPNDRFFAVRPEGSVSTLKIQRTERGDSAVYLCASSYLATSTDTQYFGPGTRLTVL.